This entry features one T cell receptor (beta chain) sequence. Its antigen is not known. The second PCR ran roughly 7 to 11 cycles with a sample-barcoded 5' primer and J-beta primers. Via MiXCR, TCRdb re-called the 5' RACE reads, giving one row per CDR3 protein. The sample lists around 1,500,000 distinct CDR3 sequences; about 43% were seen once. The sample is drawn from a study of blood T cells in healthy people across ages. The study's findings and limits: With naive T cell percentage, TCR beta diversity showed a strong correlation.

The CDR3 sequence is 15 residues long. Germline assignment: CDR1 MGHDK and CDR2 SYGVNS. V shed 4 bases and J shed 3 bases, with 16 bases lying between them. The chain employs TRBV25-1 and TRBJ2-7; weak D call: TRBD1 (6 bases). The source is a woman aged 18-29 years in good health. Sequenced: blood. In DNA form, the CDR3 reads TGTGCCAGCAGTGGAGTCCGGGACAACTACTACGAGCAGTACTTC. The encoded protein is CASSGVRDNYYEQYF.